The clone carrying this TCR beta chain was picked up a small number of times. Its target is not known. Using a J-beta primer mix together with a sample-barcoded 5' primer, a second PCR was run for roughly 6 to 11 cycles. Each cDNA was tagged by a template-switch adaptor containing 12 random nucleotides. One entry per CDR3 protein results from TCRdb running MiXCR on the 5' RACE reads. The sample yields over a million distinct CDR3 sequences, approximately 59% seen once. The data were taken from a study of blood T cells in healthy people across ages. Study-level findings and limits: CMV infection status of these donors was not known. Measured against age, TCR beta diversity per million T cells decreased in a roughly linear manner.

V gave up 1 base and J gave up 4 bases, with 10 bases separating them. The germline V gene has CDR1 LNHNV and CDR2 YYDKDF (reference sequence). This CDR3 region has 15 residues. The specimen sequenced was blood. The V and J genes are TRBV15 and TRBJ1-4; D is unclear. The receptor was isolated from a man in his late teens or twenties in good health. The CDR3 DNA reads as TGTGCCACCAGCAGAGTTGGAGTATTTAATGAAAAACTGTTTTTT. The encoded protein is CATSRVGVFNEKLFF.